The 32 T cell receptor beta chains below come from one sample, sequenced in a study of blood T cells in healthy people across ages (dated by TCRdb to 2015 to 2017). The protocol used for the library was 5' RACE. These reads were obtained on an Illumina HiSeq 2500. A second 7 to 11 cycle PCR used a sample-barcoded 5' primer and a J-beta primer mix. Clones were called with MiXCR by TCRdb after fastp trimmed the public reads at Q25, and only in-frame beta chains were retained. Entries are consolidated by CDR3 protein sequence, retaining the most common genes and DNA. In this sample the table shows hundreds of thousands of distinct CDR3 sequences, 52% of which occur a single time. Together, the top ten hold 13% of the sample. The material sequenced was blood. The receptors were gathered from a woman of 80 years or more in good health.

The chain couples TRBV3-1 to TRBJ2-6; D is undetermined. The germline V gene has CDR1 LGHDT and CDR2 YNNKEL (reference sequence). CDR3 size: 15 residues. Trimming pared 4 bases from V and 5 bases from J, leaving 12 bases between. CDR3 DNA sequence: TGTGCCAGCAGCCCGGACGCACACCGGGCCAACGTCCTGACTTTC. It specifies CASSPDAHRANVLTF.

Comment on this clonotype: An end of the junction differs from the germline gene, which may be a read error. The chain carries TRBV10-3 and TRBJ2-7; 7 bases match TRBD2. This CDR3 region has 12 residues. CDR1 ENHRY and CDR2 SYGVKD come from the germline V gene. CDR3 loop: CVISPSGNEQYF. The CDR3 DNA reads TGTGTCATCAGCCCTAGCGGCAATGAGCAGTACTTC.

About this clonotype itself: This could be a read error, since a much larger clone is one nucleotide away. This chain joins TRBV20-1 and TRBJ2-5; 11 nucleotides match TRBD1. Germline V gene lookup returns CDR1 DFQATT and CDR2 SNEGSKA (reference sequence). J gave up 11 bases and V 3 bases, and 11 bases lay outside the gene matches. This CDR3 has 14 amino acids. The CDR3 spells CSARPGQGGYGQYF. The DNA of the CDR3 is TGCAGTGCTAGGCCGGGACAGGGGGGATACGGGCAGTACTTC.

This clonotype was observed at least ten times. V is TRBV11-1 and J is TRBJ2-4, with TRBD1 matching 10 bases. Germline-derived CDR1 and CDR2 are SGHAT and FQDESV (reference sequence). This CDR3 has 15 residues. Germline trimming cut 2 bases from V and 6 bases from J; bases unmatched to any gene: 4. The CDR3 sequence: CASSLSRDRGNIQYF. CDR3 sequence (DNA): TGTGCCAGCAGCTTAAGCCGGGACAGGGGAAACATTCAGTACTTC.

CDR3 nucleotide sequence: TGTGCCAGCAGCCTCGACAGGGTTCAGACCCAGTACTTC. Its translation is CASSLDRVQTQYF. V and J are TRBV6-5 and TRBJ2-5, with 7 bases that match TRBD1. V was clipped by 6 bases and J by 6 bases; unmatched bases: 7. The CDR3 covers 13 residues. Germline CDR1 MNHEY, CDR2 SVGAGI.

The rearrangement links TRBV4-1 to TRBJ1-2, with D possibly being TRBD1 (5 bases). CDR1 and CDR2 from the germline V gene are MGHRA and YSYEKL. The CDR3 has 16 residues. The V end lost 1 base, the J end lost 8 bases, and 20 bases lay between the germline ends. CDR3 in DNA: TGCGCCAGCAGCCAAGCGGCTAATCCAGGGAGGGCCGGCTACACCTTC. Protein: CASSQAANPGRAGYTF.

This clonotype was observed many times. CDR3 sequence: CASSLSPDYEQYF. As DNA, the CDR3 is TGTGCCAGCAGTTTATCGCCAGACTACGAGCAGTACTTC. The chain has TRBV27 and TRBJ2-7; D remains unclear. Germline values: CDR1 MNHEY, CDR2 SMNVEV (reference sequence). The V end lost 0 bases, the J end lost 3 bases, and 6 bases lay between the germline ends. The CDR3 length is 13 residues.

This clonotype was detected only a few times. With a much larger clone just one base away, this may be a read error. The rearrangement links TRBV6-5 to TRBJ1-5; D uncertain. The CDR3 has 13 residues. V shed 5 bases and J shed 0 bases, with 5 bases lying between them. Germline lookup yields CDR1 MNHEY and CDR2 SVGAGI. CDR3 residues: CASSARSNQPQHF. Here the CDR3 DNA reads TGTGCCAGCAGTGCCCGTAGCAATCAGCCCCAGCATTTT.

There are a few counts of this clonotype. The CDR3 sequence is CASSPDRGRETQYF. The CDR3 coding sequence is TGTGCCAGCAGCCCCGACAGGGGCAGAGAGACCCAGTACTTC. The genes are TRBV7-2 and TRBJ2-5, with 8 nucleotides matching TRBD1. The CDR3 covers 14 residues. Germline V gene data show CDR1 as SGHTA and CDR2 as FQGNSA. V lost 5 bases and J lost 4; bases outside the gene matches: 6. Drawing the rest from reference TRBV7-2 and TRBJ2-5, the complete variable domain is GAGVSQSPSNKVTEKGKDVELRCDPISGHTALYWYRQSLGQGLEFLIYFQGNSAPDKSGLPSDRFSAERTGGSVSTLTIQRTQQEDSAVYLCASSPDRGRETQYFGPGTRLLVL.

At least ten counts were recorded for this clonotype. The gene calls are TRBV6-5 and TRBJ2-1, with 10 bases aligning to TRBD2. The CDR3 is 15 amino acids. Germline V gene data show CDR1 as MNHEY and CDR2 as SVGAGI. The J segment lost 12 bases and the V segment lost 5 bases, leaving 13 bases of the junction unmatched. CDR3 nucleotide sequence: TGTGCCAGCAGTGCTCGTGGACTAGCGGCCCTTCGGCAGTTCTTC. Amino acid sequence: CASSARGLAALRQFF.

This clonotype has at least ten counts. The chain employs TRBV6-5 and TRBJ2-3, with a possible D match to TRBD2 (6 bases). The CDR3 is made up of 15 amino acids. The germline gives CDR1 MNHEY, CDR2 SVGAGI. V lost 0 bases and J 1 base, leaving 8 bases between the germline ends. The CDR3 is CASSYSGGGTDTQYF. The DNA for the CDR3 is TGTGCCAGCAGTTACTCGGGGGGTGGCACAGATACGCAGTATTTT.

The chain combines TRBV11-2 with TRBJ2-7; the D gene is possibly TRBD2 (5 bases). The CDR3 runs to 14 residues. V was clipped by 3 bases and J by 2 bases, with 11 bases between them. CDR1 SGHAT and CDR2 FQNNGV come from the germline V gene. The CDR3 sequence: CASSFGVDTYEQYF. CDR3 DNA sequence: TGTGCCAGCAGCTTCGGGGTTGATACCTACGAGCAGTACTTC.

There are a few counts of this clonotype. This CDR3 is CASSEAGWQPQHF. The CDR3 region has the DNA TGTGCCAGCAGTGAAGCAGGTTGGCAGCCCCAGCATTTT. The rearrangement uses TRBV6-1 and TRBJ1-5; D remains ambiguous. This CDR3 contains 13 residues. The germline V gene has CDR1 MNHNS and CDR2 SASEGT. Trimming removed 0 bases from V and 7 bases from J, with 7 bases in between.

The genes are TRBV18 and TRBJ1-4; the match to TRBD1 covers 9 bases. J lost 8 bases, V lost 1 base, and 5 bases had no gene match. The CDR3 runs 15 residues. The germline gives CDR1 KGHSH, CDR2 LQKENI. This CDR3 reads CASSPLRDREEKLFF. The CDR3 DNA is TGTGCCAGCTCACCACTCCGGGACAGGGAGGAAAAACTGTTTTTT.

There are a few counts of this clonotype. The V call is TRBV29-1, the J call TRBJ1-1; tentatively, D is TRBD1 (5 bases). Between the trimmed V and J ends, which lost 3 bases and 1 base, there was a span of 9 bases. The germline CDR1 and CDR2 sequences are SQVTM and ANQGSEA. The CDR3 is 13 residues long. The CDR3 protein is CSVEGGGNTEAFF. The DNA for the CDR3 is TGCAGCGTTGAGGGGGGGGGGAACACTGAAGCTTTCTTT.

Notes on this clonotype: One end of the junction is discordant with germline, which a read error may explain. The chain has TRBV18 and TRBJ2-2; D perhaps matches TRBD1 (6 bases). Germline V gives CDR1 KGHSH, CDR2 LQKENI. The CDR3 is 15 residues long. The CDR3, as DNA: TGTGCCAACTCACTCACAGCAGGGGTGGCCGGGGAGCTGTTTTTT. Translation: CANSLTAGVAGELFF.

The chain joins TRBV25-1 to TRBJ2-5; weak D call: TRBD1 (5 bases). The germline gives CDR1 MGHDK, CDR2 SYGVNS. This CDR3 region has 15 residues. The V gene lost 4 bases and the J gene lost 11 bases, with 23 bases spanning the gap. The CDR3 region is CASSGGYLEYNEQYF. In DNA form, the CDR3 reads TGTGCCAGCAGTGGGGGCTACCTGGAGTACAATGAGCAGTACTTC.

DNA of the CDR3: TGTGCCAGCCAAACCGGGAGGATAGCGCAGTATTTT. Translating gives CASQTGRIAQYF. The rearrangement uses TRBV6-2 or TRBV6-3 and TRBJ2-3; 7 nucleotides align to TRBD2. The germline V gene encodes CDR1 MNHEY and CDR2 SVGEGT. V shed 8 bases and J 10 bases; nucleotides not matched to a gene: 9. This CDR3 is 12 amino acids long.

The rearrangement joins TRBV20-1 to TRBJ1-5, with a weak D call TRBD1 (5 bases). The length of the CDR3 is 13 residues. V lost 4 bases and J lost 9, with 16 bases in between. In germline, CDR1 is DFQATT, CDR2 SNEGSKA (reference sequence). This CDR3 is CSATSTALGPQHF. The CDR3 DNA follows: TGCAGTGCTACCTCGACAGCTCTGGGGCCCCAGCATTTT.

In this sample, this clonotype turned up many times. CDR3 DNA sequence: TGCAGTGCTCCTACCACAGATACGCAGTATTTT. As protein: CSAPTTDTQYF. The chain links TRBV20-1 to TRBJ2-3, with D uncertain. Germline V gene data show CDR1 as DFQATT and CDR2 as SNEGSKA (reference sequence). The CDR3 extends over 11 amino acids. Trimming pared 5 bases from V and 2 bases from J, leaving 5 bases between.

V and J are TRBV6-2 or TRBV6-3 and TRBJ2-4; TRBD1 matches 7 bases. The V and J ends lost 0 bases and 5 bases, in that order; junction bases with no gene match: 1. The CDR3 has 14 amino acids. Germline V CDR1 and CDR2: MNHEY, SVGEGT. This CDR3 reads CASSYSGTENIQYF. CDR3 DNA sequence: TGTGCCAGCAGTTACTCCGGGACAGAAAACATTCAGTACTTC.

This clonotype was observed a handful of times. The V call is TRBV9, the J call TRBJ2-1; 8 bases are a match to TRBD2. Germline V gene lookup returns CDR1 SGDLS and CDR2 YYNGEE. The length of the CDR3 is 16 residues. Unmatched junction bases numbered 11, after V lost 0 bases and J lost 9 bases. In DNA, the CDR3 is TGTGCCAGCAGCGTAGTCGAGCGGGGGCCCATGGGTGAGCAGTTCTTC. Translation: CASSVVERGPMGEQFF.

Concerning this clonotype: An end of the junction differs from the germline gene, which may be a read error. CDR3 sequence (DNA): TGTGCCTGCAGTCCTACCATAACTAGTTCCTACAATGAGCAGTTCTTC. Its protein is CACSPTITSSYNEQFF. The rearrangement uses TRBV27 and TRBJ2-1; perhaps TRBD2 as D (5 bases). This CDR3 has 16 residues. The germline gives CDR1 MNHEY, CDR2 SMNVEV (reference sequence).

Comments on this clonotype: The junction does not match germline at one end; this may be a read error. The chain is built from TRBV12-3 or TRBV12-4 and TRBJ2-3, with 8 bases that match TRBD1. The CDR3 is 14 residues long. CDR3 bases: TGTGCTTCACAGGACAGGGTGGGAACAGATATGCAGTATTTT. This gives the protein CASQDRVGTDMQYF.

On this clonotype itself: An end of the junction does not agree with germline; a read error may underlie this. The chain carries TRBV27 and TRBJ1-4; D unclear. Germline V gene sequence: CDR1 MNHEY, CDR2 SMNVEV (reference sequence). The CDR3 covers 15 residues. CDR3 nucleotide sequence: TGTGCCGGCAGTTTAAGGCCCGGAGCTAATGAAAAACTGTTTTTT. This gives the protein CAGSLRPGANEKLFF.

This clonotype was seen more than once but under ten times. V is TRBV5-1 and J is TRBJ2-3; the D is unclear. V lost 0 bases and J 4 bases, leaving 12 bases between the germline ends. Germline values: CDR1 SGHRS, CDR2 YFSETQ. This CDR3 contains 15 residues. The chain's CDR3 is CASSLVGLSADTQYF. The CDR3 coding sequence is TGCGCCAGCAGCTTGGTGGGATTAAGCGCAGATACGCAGTATTTT. Together with reference TRBV5-1 and TRBJ2-3, the CDR3 gives the full variable domain: KAGVTQTPRYLIKTRGQQVTLSCSPISGHRSVSWYQQTPGQGLQFLFEYFSETQRNKGNFPGRFSGRQFSNSRSEMNVSTLELGDSALYLCASSLVGLSADTQYFGPGTRLTVL.

The chain carries TRBV29-1 and TRBJ2-3, with 9 bases that match TRBD2. Germline-derived CDR1 and CDR2 are SQVTM and ANQGSEA. The CDR3 is 14 residues long. Germline trimming cut 3 bases from V and 6 bases from J; bases unmatched to any gene: 7. The CDR3 loop is CSVDFPSGTDTQYF. CDR3 bases: TGCAGCGTTGATTTCCCTAGCGGGACGGATACGCAGTATTTT.

This clonotype was counted ten times or more. The chain is built from TRBV2 and TRBJ1-6; D gene uncertain. The CDR3 runs to 9 residues. Trimming shortened V by 8 bases and J by 10 bases, and 3 bases separated the two germline ends. From germline, CDR1 is SNHLY and CDR2 FYNNEI. CDR3 sequence: CASRSPLHF. Written as DNA, the CDR3 is TGTGCCAGCCGGTCACCCCTCCACTTT.

This clonotype was found many times. The chain links TRBV29-1 to TRBJ2-3, with TRBD1 matching over 7 bases. J lost 0 bases, V lost 7 bases, and 7 bases had no gene match. Germline V gene data show CDR1 as SQVTM and CDR2 as ANQGSEA. CDR3 size: 14 residues. The DNA for the CDR3 is TGCAGCGCCTGGACAGGTTTTAGCACAGATACGCAGTATTTT. The encoded protein is CSAWTGFSTDTQYF.

This chain joins TRBV5-1 and TRBJ2-1; weak D call: TRBD1 (6 bases). Trimming took off 6 bases at V and 2 bases at J, with 12 bases between the two ends. There are 14 residues in the CDR3. Germline loops: CDR1 SGHRS, CDR2 YFSETQ. The CDR3 DNA reads as TGCGCCAGCACCCCGGACAGCGCCTACAATGAGCAGTTCTTC. Encoded protein: CASTPDSAYNEQFF.

The chain has TRBV5-1 and TRBJ2-5, with D perhaps TRBD2 (5 bases). The J call may not be correct, given that the DNA end is closer to TRBJ2-1. CDR3 length: 16 amino acids. Germline CDR1 and CDR2: SGHRS and YFSETQ. The CDR3 loop reads CASSLMGSALQETQFF. CDR3 nucleotide sequence: TGCGCCAGCAGCCTGATGGGGAGCGCGTTGCAAGAGACCCAGTTCTTC.

The genes are TRBV28 and TRBJ2-7; 7 bases fit TRBD1. Germline loops: CDR1 MDHEN, CDR2 SYDVKM. V dropped 6 bases and J dropped 3; count of bases not matched to a gene: 8. The CDR3 has 14 amino acids. The CDR3 spells CASRPRDRSYEQYF. CDR3 coding DNA: TGTGCCAGCAGACCTCGGGACAGAAGCTACGAGCAGTACTTC. The entire variable domain, with the rest obtained from reference TRBV28 and TRBJ2-7, is as follows: DVKVTQSSRYLVKRTGEKVFLECVQDMDHENMFWYRQDPGLGLRLIYFSYDVKMKEKGDIPEGYSVSREKKERFSLILESASTNQTSMYLCASRPRDRSYEQYFGPGTRLTVT.